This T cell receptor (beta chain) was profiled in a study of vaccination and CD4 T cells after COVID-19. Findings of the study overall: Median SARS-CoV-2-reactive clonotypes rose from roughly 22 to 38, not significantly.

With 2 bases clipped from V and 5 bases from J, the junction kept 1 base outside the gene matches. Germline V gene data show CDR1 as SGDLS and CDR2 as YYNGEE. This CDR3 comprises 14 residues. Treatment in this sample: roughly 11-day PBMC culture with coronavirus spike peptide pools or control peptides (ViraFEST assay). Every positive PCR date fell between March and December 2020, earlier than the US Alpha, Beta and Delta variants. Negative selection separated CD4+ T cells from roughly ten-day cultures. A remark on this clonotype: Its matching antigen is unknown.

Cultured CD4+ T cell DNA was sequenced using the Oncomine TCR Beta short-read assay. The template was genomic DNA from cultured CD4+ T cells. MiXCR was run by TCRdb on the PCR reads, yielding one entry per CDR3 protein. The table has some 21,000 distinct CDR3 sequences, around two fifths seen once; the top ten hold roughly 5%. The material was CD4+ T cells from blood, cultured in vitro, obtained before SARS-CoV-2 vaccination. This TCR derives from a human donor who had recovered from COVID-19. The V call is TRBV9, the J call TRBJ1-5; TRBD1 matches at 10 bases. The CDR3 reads CASSVGQGDQPQHF. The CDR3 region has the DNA TGTGCCAGCAGCGTTGGACAGGGGGATCAGCCCCAGCATTTT.